These 24 T cell receptor beta chains share one sample of origin, sequenced in a study of shared clonotypes between healthy human individuals. Assay: immunoSEQ multiplex PCR; the TCRdb copy retains only in-frame clones and omits some. Altogether roughly 2.5 million clones are present, over 85% being singletons, with the ten largest covering more than 0.12%. Sequencing was done on a sample of naive CD4+ T cells sorted from blood. Noted subset: CD45RA+ positively selected. The receptor source for this set is a man between 18 and 35 years old in good health.

The V and J genes are TRBV7-2 and TRBJ1-6; unclear D gene. Germline V gene lookup returns CDR1 SGHTA and CDR2 FQGNSA. The CDR3 sequence is 14 residues long. Trimming removed 5 bases from V and 4 bases from J, with 9 bases in between. The CDR3 DNA reads as TGTGCCAGCAGCAACGGCGCGTATAATTCACCCCTCCACTTT. Its protein is CASSNGAYNSPLHF.

J is TRBJ1-4 and V is TRBV7-2, with a possible D match to TRBD1 (6 bases). CDR3 length equals 15 residues. Germline CDR1 is SGHTA and CDR2 is FQGNSA. V gave up 4 bases and J gave up 7 bases, with 16 bases separating them. The CDR3 is CASSSRGRGSEKLFF. CDR3 coding DNA: TGTGCCAGCAGCTCTCGGGGCAGGGGTAGTGAAAAACTGTTTTTT.

This chain joins TRBV10-3 and TRBJ1-2; perhaps TRBD1 as D (5 bases). V was pared by 3 bases and J by 5 bases, with 16 bases between. The CDR3 runs 15 residues. CDR1 is ENHRY, CDR2 SYGVKD, per germline. CDR3 DNA: TGTGCCATCAGTGATGTCGTTTCAGGGTGGTATGGCTACACCTTC. This sequence encodes CAISDVVSGWYGYTF.

A single count supports this clone. This rearrangement joins TRBV18 to TRBJ2-5; 11 nucleotides line up with TRBD2. CDR3 length: 15 residues. Unmatched junction bases numbered 4, after V lost 5 bases and J lost 2 bases. Per germline, CDR1 KGHSH and CDR2 LQKENI. The CDR3 sequence: CASSSGLAGQETQYF. The CDR3 region has the DNA TGTGCCAGCTCATCCGGACTAGCGGGTCAAGAGACCCAGTACTTC.

V is TRBV5-1 and J is TRBJ2-5; D may be TRBD1 or TRBD2 (5 bases each). Germline CDR1 and CDR2: SGHRS and YFSETQ. Trimming stripped 3 bases from V and 4 bases from J, with 16 bases between. The CDR3 has 15 amino acids. CDR3 nucleotide sequence: TGCGCCAGCAGCTCCGTGGGGGTAGCCGGAGAGACCCAGTACTTC. Encoded protein: CASSSVGVAGETQYF. The full variable domain, its missing parts supplied by reference TRBV5-1 and TRBJ2-5, is KAGVTQTPRYLIKTRGQQVTLSCSPISGHRSVSWYQQTPGQGLQFLFEYFSETQRNKGNFPGRFSGRQFSNSRSEMNVSTLELGDSALYLCASSSVGVAGETQYFGPGTRLLVL.

The chain employs TRBV6-1 and TRBJ2-3; possibly TRBD2 for D (6 bases). The V end lost 6 bases, the J end lost 4 bases, and 11 bases lay between the germline ends. The germline gives CDR1 MNHNS, CDR2 SASEGT. The length of the CDR3 is 13 residues. The chain's CDR3 is CASRLGTADTQYF. For the CDR3, the DNA is TGTGCCAGCAGGCTCGGGACTGCAGATACGCAGTATTTT.

The CDR3 nucleotides read TGTGCCAGCAGCTTAGGAACGAAGGGGACGGAGGAGACCCAGTACTTC. Translation: CASSLGTKGTEETQYF. The V and J genes are TRBV11-2 and TRBJ2-5; possibly TRBD1 or TRBD2 for D (5 bases each). V gave up 1 base and J gave up 5 bases, with 17 bases separating them. Per germline, CDR1 SGHAT and CDR2 FQNNGV. The CDR3 is made up of 16 amino acids.

Concerning this clone: Other nucleotide sequences in the sample specify the same CDR3. V usage is TRBV2 and J usage is TRBJ2-7; 9 nucleotides line up with TRBD1. Germline CDR1 is SNHLY and CDR2 is FYNNEI. V lost 2 bases to trimming and J lost 5 bases; unmatched junction nucleotides: 7. CDR3 length: 15 amino acids. As DNA, the CDR3 is TGTGCCAGCAGTGAAAGTGGACAGGGGAGCCACGAGCAGTACTTC. Translating gives CASSESGQGSHEQYF.

In DNA form, the CDR3 reads TGTGCCAGCAGTTTCGATGTATTAGCATTTGCCGAGCAGTACTTC. Its protein is CASSFDVLAFAEQYF. The V and J genes are TRBV27 and TRBJ2-7; D is undetermined. The CDR3 covers 15 residues. CDR1 and CDR2 (germline): MNHEY, SMNVEV (reference sequence). V lost 3 bases to trimming and J lost 6 bases, with 18 bases between them.

This clone was observed a single time. The chain couples TRBV5-4 to TRBJ1-6; TRBD1 matches at 9 bases. Germline CDR1 reads SGHNT; CDR2 reads YYREEE (reference sequence). Trimming cost V 4 bases and J 9 bases; bases outside gene matches: 8. This CDR3 comprises 15 residues. CDR3 bases: TGTGCCAGCAGCCCCGGGACAGGGTCGACTTCACCCCTCCACTTT. Protein product: CASSPGTGSTSPLHF. Full variable domain (outside the CDR3, taken from reference TRBV5-4 and TRBJ1-6): ETGVTQSPTHLIKTRGQQVTLRCSSQSGHNTVSWYQQALGQGPQFIFQYYREEENGRGNFPPRFSGLQFPNYSSELNVNALELDDSALYLCASSPGTGSTSPLHFGNGTRLTVT.

The rearrangement joins TRBV29-1 to TRBJ2-2; 7 positions agree with TRBD1. The CDR3 loop spans 13 amino acids. The trim removed 8 bases at V and 2 bases at J, leaving 5 bases unmatched. The germline gives CDR1 SQVTM, CDR2 ANQGSEA. The CDR3 coding sequence is TGCAGCTCCCGGGACAGCAACACCGGGGAGCTGTTTTTT. It codes for CSSRDSNTGELFF.

The chain uses TRBV5-1 and TRBJ2-5; D might be TRBD2 (5 bases). The CDR3 covers 15 residues. Trimming pared 0 bases from V and 0 bases from J, leaving 9 bases between. The germline CDR1 and CDR2 sequences are SGHRS and YFSETQ. CDR3 sequence reads: CASSLGGQDQETQYF. CDR3 nucleotide sequence: TGCGCCAGCAGCTTGGGCGGGCAAGACCAAGAGACCCAGTACTTC.

The chain is built from TRBV6-1 and TRBJ2-3, with 7 bases lining up with TRBD1. In germline, CDR1 is MNHNS, CDR2 SASEGT. CDR3 length: 14 amino acids. The junction had 4 bases not matched to a gene; V was cut back by 3 bases and J by 4 bases. The CDR3 sequence is CASSDRDSPDTQYF. The CDR3 region has the DNA TGTGCCAGCAGTGACCGGGACAGCCCAGATACGCAGTATTTT.

The chain recombines TRBV9 with TRBJ2-6; D uncertain. V was trimmed by 0 bases and J by 8 bases, leaving 18 bases between them. This CDR3 comprises 17 residues. The germline CDR1 and CDR2 sequences are SGDLS and YYNGEE. CDR3 protein: CASSVEGGGPVTNVLTF. The CDR3 region has the DNA TGTGCCAGCAGCGTAGAAGGCGGCGGTCCAGTGACCAACGTCCTGACTTTC. Using reference TRBV9 and TRBJ2-6 for the parts outside the CDR3, the full variable domain is DSGVTQTPKHLITATGQRVTLRCSPRSGDLSVYWYQQSLDQGLQFLIQYYNGEERAKGNILERFSAQQFPDLHSELNLSSLELGDSALYFCASSVEGGGPVTNVLTFGAGSRLTVL.

This CDR3 is CASSQEFTGQGINEQFF. CDR3 nucleotide sequence: TGCGCCAGCAGCCAAGAGTTTACGGGACAGGGCATCAATGAGCAGTTCTTC. The V and J genes are TRBV4-1 and TRBJ2-1; 9 bases agree with TRBD1. V dropped 0 bases and J dropped 6; count of bases not matched to a gene: 9. Germline lookup yields CDR1 MGHRA and CDR2 YSYEKL. The CDR3 has 17 amino acids.

The sample holds a few counts of this clone. The CDR3 DNA is TGTGCCAGCAGCGCCCAGTCCAGGCTTGAAGCTTTCTTT. Residues: CASSAQSRLEAFF. J is TRBJ1-1 and V is TRBV11-2, with D unresolved. The V gene's germline CDR1 is SGHAT and CDR2 FQNNGV. V was pared by 5 bases and J by 7 bases, with 14 bases between. The CDR3 is 13 residues long.

V usage is TRBV4-1 and J usage is TRBJ1-6; possibly TRBD1 for D (5 bases). CDR1 and CDR2 (germline): MGHRA, YSYEKL. The ends were cut back, 4 bases at V and 6 bases at J, with 16 bases in the middle. CDR3 length: 16 amino acids. The CDR3 nucleotides are TGCGCCAGCAGCCGGACCGAGGGGAGCCTTAATTCACCCCTCCACTTT. It yields the protein CASSRTEGSLNSPLHF.

This chain connects TRBV4-2 to TRBJ2-2; no definite D call. V lost 3 bases and J 1 base, leaving 9 bases between the germline ends. The germline gives CDR1 LGHNA, CDR2 YNFKEQ. The CDR3 consists of 15 residues. This CDR3 is CASSQDLGNTGELFF. The CDR3 bases are TGTGCCAGCAGCCAGGATCTAGGGAACACCGGGGAGCTGTTTTTT.

The chain links TRBV28 to TRBJ1-5, with D possibly being TRBD1 (6 bases). V was clipped by 6 bases and J by 0 bases, with 21 bases between them. Germline CDR1 reads MDHEN; CDR2 reads SYDVKM. The CDR3 consists of 18 residues. The CDR3 DNA is TGTGCCAGCAGCCCAACGGGGGGGCGAAAACCTAGCAATCAGCCCCAGCATTTT. This sequence encodes CASSPTGGRKPSNQPQHF.

Only one count was recorded for this clone. This CDR3 is CASSLDPLDTQYF. The CDR3 DNA follows: TGCGCCAGCAGCTTGGACCCGCTGGATACGCAGTATTTT. J is TRBJ2-3 and V is TRBV5-1, with D uncertain. Germline CDR1 reads SGHRS; CDR2 reads YFSETQ. Trimming took off 0 bases at V and 6 bases at J, with 8 bases between the two ends. The CDR3 has 13 residues.

The chain recombines TRBV30 with TRBJ1-1; 9 positions agree with TRBD1. Trimming at V came to 5 bases and at J to 5 bases, leaving 0 bases not matched to a gene. CDR3 length: 11 amino acids. Germline lookup yields CDR1 GTSNPN and CDR2 SVGIG (reference sequence). The chain's CDR3 is CAWDRGTEAFF. The CDR3 bases are TGTGCCTGGGACAGGGGGACTGAAGCTTTCTTT.

This chain joins TRBV7-9 and TRBJ2-7; D might be TRBD1 or TRBD2, each matching 5 bases. The V gene's germline CDR1 is SEHNR and CDR2 FQNEAQ (reference sequence). V lost 5 bases and J 3 bases, leaving 17 bases between the germline ends. CDR3 length: 15 residues. CDR3 loop: CASSGGGESYYEQYF. The CDR3, as DNA: TGTGCCAGCAGCGGTGGGGGAGAGAGCTACTACGAGCAGTACTTC.

The rearrangement uses TRBV18 and TRBJ2-5, with 13 bases lining up with TRBD2. Germline-derived CDR1 and CDR2 are KGHSH and LQKENI. This CDR3 comprises 15 residues. V was pared by 3 bases and J by 6 bases, with 4 bases of the junction left unmatched. CDR3 amino acids: CASSPELAGGKTQYF. Here the CDR3 DNA reads TGTGCCAGCTCACCTGAACTAGCGGGGGGGAAGACCCAGTACTTC.

CDR3 sequence: CAWSAGPAVEKLFF. The CDR3 nucleotides are TGTGCCTGGAGTGCGGGACCGGCGGTTGAAAAACTGTTTTTT. The chain combines TRBV30 with TRBJ1-4, with D possibly TRBD1 on 5 matching bases. The CDR3 has 14 amino acids. Trimming took off 1 base at V and 7 bases at J, with 13 bases between the two ends. The V gene's germline CDR1 is GTSNPN and CDR2 SVGIG (reference sequence).